The 5 T cell receptor beta chains below come from one sample, sequenced in a study of blood T cell repertoires in COVID-19. Method: immunoSEQ multiplex PCR; TCRdb's copy keeps in-frame clones and lacks some. The sample records roughly 24,000 clones, approximately 80% being singletons. Sequencing was done on a sample of peripheral blood. The receptors were gathered from a man aged 65 to 85 with acute or convalescent COVID-19.

This sequence joins TRBV4-3 and TRBJ1-4; the D is unclear. Germline CDR1 is LGHNA and CDR2 is YSLEER. V lost 0 bases and J 0 bases, leaving 20 bases between the germline ends. This CDR3 region has 20 residues. The CDR3 sequence: CASSQEVPTTFLTTNEKLFF. For the CDR3, the DNA is TGCGCCAGCAGCCAAGAGGTTCCGACTACATTCTTGACAACTAATGAAAAACTGTTTTTT.

This clone was seen a handful of times. J is TRBJ1-2 and V is TRBV6-5; D is perhaps TRBD1 (5 bases). V was trimmed by 6 bases and J by 3 bases, leaving 8 bases between them. The CDR3 spans 12 residues. Germline V CDR1 and CDR2: MNHEY, SVGAGI. CDR3 region: CASRIGDYGYTF. For the CDR3, the DNA is TGTGCCAGCAGGATAGGGGACTATGGCTACACCTTC.

The chain is built from TRBV18 and TRBJ2-7; 10 bases align to TRBD2. The CDR3 spans 15 residues. Germline V gene data show CDR1 as KGHSH and CDR2 as LQKENI. Trimming cost V 6 bases and J 4 bases; bases outside gene matches: 9. CDR3 sequence reads: CASSTNPSGGYEQYF. The DNA for the CDR3 is TGTGCCAGCTCGACCAACCCTAGCGGGGGTTACGAGCAGTACTTC. The entire variable domain, with the rest obtained from reference TRBV18 and TRBJ2-7, is as follows: NAGVMQNPRHLVRRRGQEARLRCSPMKGHSHVYWYRQLPEEGLKFMVYLQKENIIDESGMPKERFSAEFPKEGPSILRIQQVVRGDSAAYFCASSTNPSGGYEQYFGPGTRLTVT.

The genes are TRBV28 and TRBJ2-7, with TRBD2 matching over 10 bases. V lost 7 bases to trimming and J lost 4 bases; unmatched junction nucleotides: 10. The CDR3 is made up of 15 amino acids. CDR1 is MDHEN and CDR2 is SYDVKM in the germline V gene. CDR3 residues: CASTIRTSGLYEQYF. For the CDR3, the DNA is TGTGCCAGCACGATACGGACTAGCGGATTATACGAGCAGTACTTC.

This chain connects TRBV18 to TRBJ1-3; no reliable D call. Trimming took off 0 bases at V and 2 bases at J, with 8 bases between the two ends. This CDR3 has 15 amino acids. Germline V gene lookup returns CDR1 KGHSH and CDR2 LQKENI. The CDR3 here is CASSPPTTTGNTIYF. The DNA of the CDR3 is TGTGCCAGCTCACCACCGACAACGACTGGAAACACCATATATTTT.